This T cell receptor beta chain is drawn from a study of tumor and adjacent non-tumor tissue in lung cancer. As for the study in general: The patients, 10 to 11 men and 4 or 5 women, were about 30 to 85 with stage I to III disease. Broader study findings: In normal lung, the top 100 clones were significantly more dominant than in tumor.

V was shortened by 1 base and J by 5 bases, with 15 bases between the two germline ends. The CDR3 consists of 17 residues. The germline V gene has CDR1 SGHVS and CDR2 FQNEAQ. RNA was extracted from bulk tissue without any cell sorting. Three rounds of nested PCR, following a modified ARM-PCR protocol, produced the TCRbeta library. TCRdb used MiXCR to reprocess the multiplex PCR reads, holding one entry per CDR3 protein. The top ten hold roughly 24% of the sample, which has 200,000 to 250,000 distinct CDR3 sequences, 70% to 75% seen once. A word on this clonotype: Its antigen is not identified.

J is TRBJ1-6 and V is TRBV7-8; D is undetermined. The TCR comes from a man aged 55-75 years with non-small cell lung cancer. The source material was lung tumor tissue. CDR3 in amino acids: CASSLVRRRQNNSPLHF. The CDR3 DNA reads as TGTGCCAGCAGCTTAGTGCGGCGTCGGCAAAATAATTCACCCCTCCACTTT.